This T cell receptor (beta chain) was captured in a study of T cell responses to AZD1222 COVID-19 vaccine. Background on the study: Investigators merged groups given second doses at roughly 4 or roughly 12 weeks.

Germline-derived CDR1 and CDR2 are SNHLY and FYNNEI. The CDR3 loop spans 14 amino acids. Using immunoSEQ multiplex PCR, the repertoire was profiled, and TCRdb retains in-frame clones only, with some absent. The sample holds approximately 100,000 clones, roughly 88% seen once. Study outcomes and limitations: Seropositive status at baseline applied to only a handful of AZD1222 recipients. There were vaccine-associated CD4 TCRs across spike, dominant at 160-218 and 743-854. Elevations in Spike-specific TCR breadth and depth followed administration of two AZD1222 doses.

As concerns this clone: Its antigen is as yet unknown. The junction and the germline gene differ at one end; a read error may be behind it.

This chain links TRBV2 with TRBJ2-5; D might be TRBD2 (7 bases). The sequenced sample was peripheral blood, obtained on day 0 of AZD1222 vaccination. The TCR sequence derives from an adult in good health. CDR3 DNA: TGTGCCCGCAGGACGACCGAGGGGGGGGAGACCCAGTACTTC. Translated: CARRTTEGGETQYF.